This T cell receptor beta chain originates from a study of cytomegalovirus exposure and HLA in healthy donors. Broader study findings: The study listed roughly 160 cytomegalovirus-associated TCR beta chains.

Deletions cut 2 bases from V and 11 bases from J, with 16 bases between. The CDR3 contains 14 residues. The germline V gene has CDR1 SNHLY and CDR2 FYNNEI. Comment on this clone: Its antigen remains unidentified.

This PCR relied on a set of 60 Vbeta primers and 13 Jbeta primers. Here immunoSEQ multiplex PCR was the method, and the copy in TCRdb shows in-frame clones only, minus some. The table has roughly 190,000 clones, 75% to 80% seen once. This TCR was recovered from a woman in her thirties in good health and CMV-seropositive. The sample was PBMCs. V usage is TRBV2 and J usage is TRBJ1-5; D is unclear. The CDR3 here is CASSESTVQATQHF. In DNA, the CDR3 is TGTGCCAGCAGTGAAAGTACCGTACAAGCGACCCAGCATTTT.